This entry lists 17 T cell receptor beta chains sequenced from one sample in a study of T cell changes during pregnancy in multiple sclerosis. The method was immunoSEQ multiplex PCR; TCRdb's version includes in-frame clones alone and lacks a portion of them. The data show about 77,000 clones, with about 93% seen just once and approximately 2.8% held by the top ten. This specimen consisted of peripheral blood, obtained after pregnancy. These receptors originate from a female donor in good health, enrolled as a control in a pregnancy study.

J is TRBJ2-1 and V is TRBV15; D unresolved. Trimming cost V 4 bases and J 0 bases, with 10 bases left between them. The CDR3 runs to 15 residues. Germline CDR1 is LNHNV and CDR2 is YYDKDF (reference sequence). As DNA, the CDR3 is TGTGCCACCAGCAAGGCACCGGGCTCCTACAATGAGCAGTTCTTC. It codes for CATSKAPGSYNEQFF. The complete variable domain, with remaining parts taken from reference TRBV15 and TRBJ2-1, reads DAMVIQNPRYQVTQFGKPVTLSCSQTLNHNVMYWYQQKSSQAPKLLFHYYDKDFNNEADTPDNFQSRRPNTSFCFLDIRSPGLGDTAMYLCATSKAPGSYNEQFFGPGTRLTVL.

This clone was seen once. This chain connects TRBV5-1 to TRBJ2-3, with TRBD2 matching over 7 bases. Trimming took 0 bases from V and 5 from J; bases not matched to a gene: 3. There are 14 residues in the CDR3. Germline CDR1 SGHRS, CDR2 YFSETQ. The chain's CDR3 is CASSLGLAIDTQYF. CDR3 in DNA: TGCGCCAGCAGCTTGGGACTAGCAATAGATACGCAGTATTTT.

CDR3 amino acids: CASSYSGSTGDTQYF. As DNA, the CDR3 is TGTGCCAGCAGCTATAGCGGGAGTACTGGAGATACGCAGTATTTT. This chain joins TRBV7-9 and TRBJ2-3; TRBD2 matches at 9 bases. Unmatched junction bases numbered 7, after V lost 4 bases and J lost 5 bases. Germline loops: CDR1 SEHNR, CDR2 FQNEAQ (reference sequence). The CDR3 totals 15 residues.

CDR3 residues: CASSRDLPYEQYF. The CDR3 region has the DNA TGTGCCAGCTCGCGGGACCTCCCCTACGAGCAGTACTTC. The chain is built from TRBV18 and TRBJ2-7; tentative D call: TRBD2 (6 bases). V gave up 6 bases and J gave up 2 bases, with 11 bases separating them. Germline V lookup: CDR1 KGHSH, CDR2 LQKENI. CDR3 size: 13 residues.

V and J are TRBV29-1 and TRBJ2-1, with D possibly matching TRBD1 (5 bases). Trimming took off 3 bases at V and 11 bases at J, with 5 bases between the two ends. CDR1 and CDR2 from the germline V gene are SQVTM and ANQGSEA. CDR3 length: 9 amino acids. CDR3 bases: TGCAGCGTTGAGGGGCAGCAGTTCTTC. Its translation: CSVEGQQFF.

This sequence joins TRBV5-1 and TRBJ1-4; D may be TRBD1 (5 bases). The ends were cut back, 4 bases at V and 6 bases at J, with 10 bases in the middle. The CDR3 runs 13 residues. Per germline, CDR1 SGHRS and CDR2 YFSETQ. CDR3 region: CASSRGGDEKLFF. The CDR3 DNA is TGCGCCAGCAGCCGGGGCGGGGATGAAAAACTGTTTTTT.

The rearrangement joins TRBV27 to TRBJ2-3; D might be TRBD2 (5 bases). Trimming took 2 bases from V and 1 from J, leaving 10 bases between them. The CDR3 has 15 residues. Looked up from germline, CDR1 is MNHEY and CDR2 is SMNVEV (reference sequence). CDR3 coding DNA: TGTGCCAGCAGTTTAAGGAGGTTGGGCACAGATACGCAGTATTTT. Encoded protein: CASSLRRLGTDTQYF.

The rearrangement uses TRBV27 and TRBJ2-3, with 7 bases aligning to TRBD1. Germline trimming cut 6 bases from V and 5 bases from J; bases unmatched to any gene: 8. The CDR3 length is 14 residues. Germline lookup yields CDR1 MNHEY and CDR2 SMNVEV (reference sequence). The CDR3: CASRVGQLGDTQYF. In DNA form, the CDR3 reads TGTGCCAGCAGAGTGGGACAGTTGGGAGATACGCAGTATTTT.

The chain links TRBV5-4 to TRBJ2-3, with 7 bases matching TRBD1. Germline V lookup: CDR1 SGHNT, CDR2 YYREEE (reference sequence). The CDR3 has 15 residues. With V trimmed by 4 bases and J by 2 bases, 7 bases remained unmatched. The CDR3 DNA is TGTGCCAGCAGCCTGACAGGGTCCCTCACAGATACGCAGTATTTT. Translating it yields CASSLTGSLTDTQYF. The full variable domain, in which reference TRBV5-4 and TRBJ2-3 provide the parts outside the CDR3, is ETGVTQSPTHLIKTRGQQVTLRCSSQSGHNTVSWYQQALGQGPQFIFQYYREEENGRGNFPPRFSGLQFPNYSSELNVNALELDDSALYLCASSLTGSLTDTQYFGPGTRLTVL.

The chain couples TRBV7-2 to TRBJ1-2, with 8 bases fitting TRBD1. J lost 8 bases, V lost 6 bases, and 8 bases had no gene match. This CDR3 is 13 amino acids long. CDR1 SGHTA and CDR2 FQGNSA come from the germline V gene. The chain's CDR3 is CASRRGTGQGYTF. DNA for the CDR3: TGTGCCAGCAGGCGAGGGACAGGACAGGGCTACACCTTC.

The chain joins TRBV27 to TRBJ2-3; perhaps TRBD2 as D (6 bases). This CDR3 region has 13 residues. V gave up 4 bases and J gave up 6 bases, with 11 bases separating them. CDR1 MNHEY and CDR2 SMNVEV come from the germline V gene (reference sequence). DNA of the CDR3: TGTGCCAGCAGTTGGGGACTCGACGATACGCAGTATTTT. Amino acid sequence: CASSWGLDDTQYF.

This rearrangement joins TRBV10-3 to TRBJ2-5; 10 nucleotides align to TRBD2. This CDR3 comprises 14 residues. V trimming: 6 bases; J trimming: 1 base; junction bases outside the gene matches: 2. Germline values: CDR1 ENHRY, CDR2 SYGVKD. Here the CDR3 reads CAIRGTSVQETQYF. CDR3 bases: TGTGCCATCAGGGGGACTAGCGTCCAAGAGACCCAGTACTTC.

The chain recombines TRBV2 with TRBJ2-3; no clear D gene. The CDR3 totals 16 residues. CDR1 and CDR2 from the germline V gene are SNHLY and FYNNEI. With 6 bases removed from V and 2 bases from J, the gap between germline ends came to 18 bases. CDR3 DNA: TGTGCCAGCAGCGTTAAAGTCGGGTCCAACACAGATACGCAGTATTTT. Protein product: CASSVKVGSNTDTQYF.

V is TRBV7-8 and J is TRBJ1-1; D gene ambiguous. V was pared by 2 bases and J by 4 bases, with 11 bases between. Germline-derived CDR1 and CDR2 are SGHVS and FQNEAQ. The CDR3 is 14 residues long. The CDR3 region has the DNA TGTGCCAGCAGCTTACGAGGTGAGGGCACTGAAGCTTTCTTT. Amino acids: CASSLRGEGTEAFF.

V and J are TRBV19 and TRBJ2-1, with 7 positions matching TRBD1. The CDR3 covers 14 residues. J gave up 4 bases and V 5 bases, and 5 bases lay outside the gene matches. CDR1 is LNHDA, CDR2 SQIVND, per germline (reference sequence). The chain's CDR3 is CASSLGGAYNEQFF. DNA for the CDR3: TGTGCCAGTAGTCTAGGGGGCGCTTACAATGAGCAGTTCTTC.

The V gene is TRBV2, the J gene TRBJ2-1; TRBD1 might be the D (5 bases). CDR3 length equals 18 residues. V gave up 3 bases and J gave up 5 bases, with 23 bases separating them. Germline CDR1 is SNHLY and CDR2 is FYNNEI. CDR3 protein: CASSDLGVGPQKHNEQFF. CDR3 nucleotides: TGTGCCAGCAGTGACCTAGGGGTAGGTCCCCAGAAACACAATGAGCAGTTCTTC.

V and J are TRBV6-1 and TRBJ1-3; D call uncertain. Trimming pared 0 bases from V and 4 bases from J, leaving 13 bases between. The CDR3 contains 16 residues. Germline CDR1 and CDR2: MNHNS and SASEGT. CDR3 sequence reads: CASSEASLSLGNTIYF. Written as DNA, the CDR3 is TGTGCCAGCAGTGAAGCGTCCCTAAGTTTAGGAAACACCATATATTTT.